The next 29 T cell receptor beta chains were all read from a single sample in a study of shared clonotypes between healthy human individuals. Profiling relied on immunoSEQ multiplex PCR, and the TCRdb table lists in-frame clones only, not all of them. In the table there are some 240,000 clones, 60% to 70% of which are singletons. The specimen was memory CD4+ T cells sorted from blood. Subset here: CD45RA-negative fraction. Source of these receptors: a man aged 25 to 45 in good health.

V gene TRBV18 combines with J gene TRBJ2-7; weak D call: TRBD1 (6 bases). This CDR3 is 14 amino acids long. Germline values: CDR1 KGHSH, CDR2 LQKENI. V gave up 6 bases and J gave up 2 bases, with 14 bases separating them. For the CDR3, the DNA is TGTGCCAGCTCCCGAAACAGGGAAACCTACGAGCAGTACTTC. Encoded protein: CASSRNRETYEQYF.

In this sample, this clone is medium-sized (0.01 to 0.1%). The chain is built from TRBV2 and TRBJ1-1, with D perhaps matching TRBD1 (6 bases). V was clipped by 4 bases and J by 11 bases, with 14 bases between them. The CDR3 is 12 residues long. CDR1 SNHLY and CDR2 FYNNEI come from the germline V gene. CDR3 nucleotides: TGTGCCAGCAGTGGGGACACGCCGTACGCTTTCTTT. Its translation: CASSGDTPYAFF.

This clone turned up a few times. This sequence joins TRBV5-5 and TRBJ1-3; D not resolved. The germline V gene encodes CDR1 SGHKS and CDR2 YYEKEE (reference sequence). V lost 4 bases and J 4 bases, leaving 12 bases between the germline ends. The CDR3 has 14 residues. CDR3 residues: CASSPHGGGNTIYF. The CDR3 coding sequence is TGTGCCAGCAGCCCTCACGGCGGAGGAAACACCATATATTTT.

The chain couples TRBV11-2 to TRBJ2-1; either TRBD1 or TRBD2 may supply D (5 bases each). This CDR3 region has 16 residues. Germline V gives CDR1 SGHAT, CDR2 FQNNGV. Trimming left V 5 bases short and J 5 bases short, with 19 bases between. The CDR3 protein is CASSLTGGFRDNEQFF. As DNA, the CDR3 is TGTGCCAGCAGCCTAACAGGCGGGTTCCGGGACAATGAGCAGTTCTTC.

This clone was seen only once. The V and J genes are TRBV9 and TRBJ2-1; 10 bases map to TRBD2. V dropped 3 bases and J dropped 8; count of bases not matched to a gene: 8. Germline V lookup: CDR1 SGDLS, CDR2 YYNGEE. The CDR3 consists of 15 residues. The DNA of the CDR3 is TGTGCCAGCAGCGCCTTAGCGGGAGGAGGGGATGAGCAGTTCTTC. The encoded protein is CASSALAGGGDEQFF.

This sequence joins TRBV9 and TRBJ2-5, with D perhaps matching TRBD2 (5 bases). The CDR3 is 16 amino acids. Trimming took 0 bases from V and 4 from J, leaving 16 bases between them. Germline CDR1 reads SGDLS; CDR2 reads YYNGEE. The CDR3 region is CASSVGRTLIRETQYF. The CDR3 DNA reads as TGTGCCAGCAGCGTAGGAAGGACTTTGATCCGAGAGACCCAGTACTTC. Looking up the rest from reference TRBV9 and TRBJ2-5 gives the full variable domain: DSGVTQTPKHLITATGQRVTLRCSPRSGDLSVYWYQQSLDQGLQFLIQYYNGEERAKGNILERFSAQQFPDLHSELNLSSLELGDSALYFCASSVGRTLIRETQYFGPGTRLLVL.

This clone is a singleton in its sample. The chain couples TRBV27 to TRBJ2-1; the match to TRBD2 covers 16 bases. V shed 5 bases, J shed 2 bases, and the junction held 3 bases outside the gene matches. The CDR3 contains 17 residues. The germline V gene encodes CDR1 MNHEY and CDR2 SMNVEV (reference sequence). CDR3 in amino acids: CASSPGLAGGPYNEQFF. Written as DNA, the CDR3 is TGTGCCAGCAGTCCGGGACTAGCGGGAGGGCCCTACAATGAGCAGTTCTTC.

V and J are TRBV11-3 and TRBJ2-1; 7 nucleotides match TRBD2. Germline loops: CDR1 SGHNT, CDR2 YENEEA. This CDR3 has 15 amino acids. V lost 5 bases, J lost 7 bases, and 11 bases stayed unmatched. The CDR3 DNA sequence: TGTGCCAGCAGCCCTGAACAGCGGGGATTGAATGAGCAGTTCTTC. Its translation: CASSPEQRGLNEQFF.

The chain couples TRBV4-3 to TRBJ2-5, with D perhaps given as TRBD1 or TRBD2 (5 bases each). The CDR3 consists of 15 residues. CDR1 is LGHNA, CDR2 YSLEER, per germline. Trimming left V 1 base short and J 5 bases short, with 14 bases between. The CDR3 DNA reads TGCGCCAGCAGCCAAGCCAGGGCTTGGGGGGAGACCCAGTACTTC. The encoded protein is CASSQARAWGETQYF.

The chain carries TRBV15 and TRBJ2-7; D not certain. The CDR3 loop spans 17 amino acids. The germline gives CDR1 LNHNV, CDR2 YYDKDF (reference sequence). V lost 1 base, J lost 1 base, and 17 bases lay in between. The CDR3 protein is CATSRGIEADTSYEQYF. The CDR3, as DNA: TGTGCCACCAGCAGAGGAATTGAGGCAGATACATCCTACGAGCAGTACTTC.

The V and J genes are TRBV11-1 and TRBJ2-3; D call uncertain. Trimming left V 3 bases short and J 2 bases short, with 3 bases between. Germline CDR1 is SGHAT and CDR2 is FQDESV (reference sequence). CDR3 length: 12 residues. As DNA, the CDR3 is TGTGCCAGCAGCTTGTCCACAGATACGCAGTATTTT. Translated: CASSLSTDTQYF. The whole variable domain, filled in from reference TRBV11-1 and TRBJ2-3, reads EAEVAQSPRYKITEKSQAVAFWCDPISGHATLYWYRQILGQGPELLVQFQDESVVDDSQLPKDRFSAERLKGVDSTLKIQPAELGDSAMYLCASSLSTDTQYFGPGTRLTVL.

The chain is built from TRBV21-1 and TRBJ1-2; the table's D call, TRBD1, has no DNA check behind it. TRBV21-1 is a listed pseudogene. This CDR3 contains 15 residues. The CDR3 bases are TGTGCCAGCAGCAAAGTTGACAGATTAAACTATGGCTACACCTTC. Its translation is CASSKVDRLNYGYTF.

The CDR3 DNA reads TGTGCCAGCAGCTTGGGGGTCGGAACTTACAATGAGCAGTTCTTC. It yields the protein CASSLGVGTYNEQFF. This chain links TRBV5-5 with TRBJ2-1; D ambiguous. The germline V gene encodes CDR1 SGHKS and CDR2 YYEKEE (reference sequence). This CDR3 comprises 15 residues. With 0 bases removed from V and 4 bases from J, the gap between germline ends came to 11 bases. Full variable domain (missing parts from reference TRBV5-5 and TRBJ2-1): DAGVTQSPTHLIKTRGQQVTLRCSPISGHKSVSWYQQVLGQGPQFIFQYYEKEERGRGNFPDRFSARQFPNYSSELNVNALLLGDSALYLCASSLGVGTYNEQFFGPGTRLTVL.

The chain combines TRBV7-3 with TRBJ2-2, with a possible D match to TRBD2 (6 bases). The V and J ends lost 2 bases and 7 bases respectively, with 14 bases between them. Per germline, CDR1 SGHTA and CDR2 FQGTGA. The CDR3 spans 15 residues. The CDR3, as DNA: TGTGCCAGCAGCTTACGTCCGGGAGTCATCGGGGAGCTGTTTTTT. Translation: CASSLRPGVIGELFF.

The genes are TRBV23-1 and TRBJ2-7, with D possibly being TRBD1 (5 bases). TRBV23-1 is an open reading frame whose function is uncertain. The CDR3 length is 18 residues. Trimming pared 0 bases from V and 2 bases from J, leaving 20 bases between. CDR3 loop: CASSQSRGLCSGTYEQYF. CDR3 DNA sequence: TGCGCCAGCAGTCAATCTAGGGGTTTGTGTAGTGGGACCTACGAGCAGTACTTC.

This clone was seen a handful of times. The chain links TRBV7-2 to TRBJ1-5, with a possible D match to TRBD1 (5 bases). CDR1 and CDR2 (germline): SGHTA, FQGNSA. This CDR3 spans 16 amino acids. V lost 1 base and J 1 base, leaving 11 bases between the germline ends. The CDR3 here is CASSLVGGASNQPQHF. The CDR3, as DNA: TGTGCCAGCAGCTTAGTAGGAGGGGCGAGCAATCAGCCCCAGCATTTT.

This clone was counted between two and nine times. This sequence joins TRBV25-1 and TRBJ1-1; D possibly corresponds to TRBD1 (5 bases). This CDR3 comprises 13 residues. The V gene lost 8 bases and the J gene lost 11 bases, with 21 bases spanning the gap. Looked up from germline, CDR1 is MGHDK and CDR2 is SYGVNS. The chain's CDR3 is CASGSRVGRGAFF. The CDR3 DNA sequence: TGTGCCAGCGGGAGCAGGGTAGGGAGAGGGGCTTTCTTT.

This clone was seen more than once but under ten times. The chain is built from TRBV30 and TRBJ1-1; D perhaps matches TRBD1 (6 bases). CDR3 length: 13 residues. Trimming removed 8 bases at V and 1 base at J, with 14 bases between. Germline values: CDR1 GTSNPN, CDR2 SVGIG (reference sequence). CDR3 DNA: TGTGCCAGTGAAAGGACAGCGAACACTGAAGCTTTCTTT. It specifies CASERTANTEAFF.

This clone was counted a few times. The chain couples TRBV10-3 to TRBJ1-2, with 7 positions matching TRBD1. Per germline, CDR1 ENHRY and CDR2 SYGVKD. The CDR3 covers 18 residues. J lost 1 base, V lost 6 bases, and 17 bases had no gene match. In DNA, the CDR3 is TGTGCCATCAGGCACTTTGAGACAGGGACTATAAGTAACTATGGCTACACCTTC. Its protein is CAIRHFETGTISNYGYTF.

The chain combines TRBV7-3 with TRBJ2-1; D not certain. This CDR3 is built from 14 residues. CDR1 and CDR2 from the germline V gene are SGHTA and FQGTGA. Trimming removed 4 bases at V and 9 bases at J, with 16 bases between. CDR3: CASSSGPVDGEQFF. As DNA, the CDR3 is TGTGCCAGCAGCTCTGGGCCAGTGGACGGTGAGCAGTTCTTC.

The rearrangement joins TRBV7-9 to TRBJ2-5; the match to TRBD2 covers 7 bases. CDR3 length: 15 amino acids. Unmatched junction bases numbered 11, after V lost 7 bases and J lost 3 bases. From germline, CDR1 is SEHNR and CDR2 FQNEAQ (reference sequence). The CDR3: CASTRRGSGEETQYF. CDR3 bases: TGTGCCAGCACCCGGCGCGGGAGTGGAGAAGAGACCCAGTACTTC.

A word on this clone: At one end the junction does not follow the germline gene, possibly because of a read error. The chain is built from TRBV11-2 and TRBJ2-5; 7 bases line up with TRBD1. The germline V gene encodes CDR1 SGHAT and CDR2 FQNNGV. This CDR3 region has 15 residues. CDR3 residues: CASSHKQGLQETQYF. The CDR3 DNA reads TGCGCCAGCAGCCACAAACAGGGGCTTCAAGAGACCCAGTACTTC.

This rearrangement joins TRBV10-1 to TRBJ2-3; no clear D gene. CDR1 and CDR2 from the germline V gene are WNHNN and SYGVQD (reference sequence). V lost 6 bases, J lost 1 base, and 5 bases lay in between. The CDR3 runs to 12 residues. The CDR3 region is CASRSRTDTQYF. As DNA, the CDR3 is TGCGCCAGCAGATCCCGCACAGATACGCAGTATTTT.

This clone was counted only a few times. The genes are TRBV6-5 and TRBJ1-2; D ambiguous. The CDR3 runs to 13 residues. CDR1 and CDR2 from the germline V gene are MNHEY and SVGAGI. V dropped 0 bases and J dropped 8 bases, with 10 bases sitting between them. This chain's CDR3 is CASSYSSAGGYTF. Written as DNA, the CDR3 is TGTGCCAGCAGTTACTCGTCGGCGGGCGGCTACACCTTC.

The chain carries TRBV9 and TRBJ2-3, with 9 positions matching TRBD1. Germline CDR1 is SGDLS and CDR2 is YYNGEE. This CDR3 spans 16 amino acids. J gave up 4 bases and V 4 bases, and 10 bases lay outside the gene matches. CDR3 nucleotide sequence: TGTGCCAGCAGCCCCTCACCGGGACAGGGAGCAGATACGCAGTATTTT. It codes for CASSPSPGQGADTQYF.

The chain has TRBV27 and TRBJ1-5; D possibly corresponds to TRBD1 (6 bases). The CDR3 runs to 14 residues. The V gene lost 5 bases and the J gene lost 4 bases, with 12 bases spanning the gap. Germline lookup yields CDR1 MNHEY and CDR2 SMNVEV (reference sequence). CDR3 region: CASSGGARNQPQHF. The CDR3 DNA is TGTGCCAGCAGTGGGGGGGCGCGAAATCAGCCCCAGCATTTT.

The chain employs TRBV30 and TRBJ2-3; 9 bases fit TRBD1. The trim removed 8 bases at V and 5 bases at J, leaving 8 bases unmatched. Germline V gene lookup returns CDR1 GTSNPN and CDR2 SVGIG (reference sequence). This CDR3 has 13 amino acids. CDR3 amino acids: CASTGGAVDTQYF. CDR3 nucleotide sequence: TGTGCCAGTACAGGGGGCGCGGTAGATACGCAGTATTTT.

This chain uses TRBV2 with TRBJ1-4; D is possibly TRBD1 (6 bases). CDR1 is SNHLY and CDR2 is FYNNEI in the germline V gene. The CDR3 covers 15 residues. V was clipped by 5 bases and J by 3 bases, with 13 bases between them. Here the CDR3 DNA reads TGTGCCAGCAGTCAACCACAGGGCTCTAATGAAAAACTGTTTTTT. Translated: CASSQPQGSNEKLFF.

The rearrangement joins TRBV4-2 to TRBJ2-7; no definite D call. The CDR3 has 15 amino acids. Germline CDR1 reads LGHNA; CDR2 reads YNFKEQ. Trimming took off 0 bases at V and 7 bases at J, with 16 bases between the two ends. The CDR3 loop is CASSQDRLGKGEQYF. CDR3 nucleotide sequence: TGTGCCAGCAGCCAAGATAGGCTAGGCAAAGGGGAGCAGTACTTC.